These T cell receptor beta chains were read from a single sample in a study of a mutant IDH1 vaccine in newly diagnosed glioma. Their cognate antigens are unknown. Profiling relied on immunoSEQ multiplex PCR, and the TCRdb table lists in-frame clones only, not all of them. The table includes more than 45,000 clones, 85% to 90% detected once. The source was PBMCs, collected from a glioma patient whose treatment included an IDH1 peptide vaccine. Receptors were obtained from a woman in her forties with glioma. CDR3s leave out the opening cysteine and the closing phenylalanine or tryptophan. Each record gives: CDR3 protein, J gene, V gene.

CDR3aa: ASSLGPGYRDTPYEQY; j_gene: TRBJ2-7; v_gene: TRBV5-1
CDR3aa: ASSDPQWGSPLH; j_gene: TRBJ1-6; v_gene: TRBV25-1
CDR3aa: ASSHRENTDTQY; j_gene: TRBJ2-3; v_gene: TRBV4-1
CDR3aa: ASSPHQPGLGGDEQF; j_gene: TRBJ2-1; v_gene: TRBV25-1
CDR3aa: ASSPAFRQGYEQY; j_gene: TRBJ2-7; v_gene: TRBV7-8
CDR3aa: ASSLLLPGQLNEKLF; j_gene: TRBJ1-4; v_gene: TRBV7-6
CDR3aa: SAGLNYGYT; j_gene: TRBJ1-2; v_gene: TRBV20-1
CDR3aa: ASRYEKLF; j_gene: TRBJ1-4; v_gene: TRBV5-1
CDR3aa: ASSYDRALPEAF; j_gene: TRBJ1-1; v_gene: TRBV4-3
CDR3aa: ASSESSRGRRAEAF; j_gene: TRBJ1-1; v_gene: TRBV25-1
CDR3aa: SARSTNYGYT; j_gene: TRBJ1-2; v_gene: TRBV29-1
CDR3aa: ASSLAGHRNQPQH; j_gene: TRBJ1-5; v_gene: TRBV7-2
CDR3aa: ASARTGTGRREQY; j_gene: TRBJ2-7; v_gene: TRBV5-8
CDR3aa: AISEGLARETQY; j_gene: TRBJ2-5; v_gene: TRBV10-3
CDR3aa: ASSEEVAGYEQY; j_gene: TRBJ2-7; v_gene: TRBV2
CDR3aa: ASSPDRGYNEQF; j_gene: TRBJ2-1; v_gene: TRBV5-1
CDR3aa: ASRVGRMVSHRPCEQY; j_gene: TRBJ2-7; v_gene: TRBV10-1
CDR3aa: ASRRNRGRTGELF; j_gene: TRBJ2-2; v_gene: TRBV6-5